These 29 T cell receptor beta chains came from one sample sequenced in a study of blood T cells in healthy people across ages. Then a second PCR, running about 6 to 11 cycles, was carried out with a sample-barcoded 5' primer and a J-beta primer mix. TCRdb passed the 5' RACE reads through MiXCR, listing each CDR3 protein once. The sample carries about 750,000 distinct CDR3 sequences, about 53% recorded once. The sequencing input was blood. These receptor sequences come from a man at least 80 years old in good health.

V gene TRBV18 combines with J gene TRBJ2-7; D gene unclear. Trimming removed 6 bases at V and 3 bases at J, with 18 bases between. Germline CDR1 reads KGHSH; CDR2 reads LQKENI. The CDR3 runs to 15 residues. The CDR3 nucleotides are TGTGCCAGCTCTGCCGTTATAGGACCACTCTACGAGCAGTACTTC. The encoded protein is CASSAVIGPLYEQYF.

This chain links TRBV15 with TRBJ1-2; 7 bases agree with TRBD1. The CDR3 has 15 residues. The germline CDR1 and CDR2 sequences are LNHNV and YYDKDF (reference sequence). V was pared by 2 bases and J by 0 bases, with 3 bases of the junction left unmatched. The CDR3, as DNA: TGTGCCACCAGCAGAAGGACAGGAACTAACTATGGCTACACCTTC. Translating it yields CATSRRTGTNYGYTF.

In this sample, this clonotype turned up a few times. V gene TRBV11-3 combines with J gene TRBJ2-7; 9 positions match TRBD2. Trimming removed 1 base from V and 4 bases from J; junction bases left unmatched: 5. Per germline, CDR1 SGHNT and CDR2 YENEEA. This CDR3 has 15 residues. The CDR3 coding sequence is TGTGCCAGCAGCTTAGCTAGCGGGAATTCATACGAGCAGTACTTC. Translation gives CASSLASGNSYEQYF.

This chain joins TRBV6-1 and TRBJ2-7; no definite D call. The CDR3 totals 12 residues. The germline V gene encodes CDR1 MNHNS and CDR2 SASEGT. Trimming removed 5 bases at V and 1 base at J, with 6 bases between. In nucleotides, the CDR3 is TGTGCCAGCAGTAGGCTGTCCTACGAGCAGTACTTC. Translated: CASSRLSYEQYF.

This clonotype was seen more than once but under ten times. The gene calls are TRBV29-1 and TRBJ2-7; D might be TRBD1 (7 bases). V lost 7 bases, J lost 3 bases, and 19 bases lay in between. CDR1 and CDR2 from the germline V gene are SQVTM and ANQGSEA. The CDR3 consists of 14 residues. The CDR3 bases are TGCAGCGCCGGGCGCGTCAGGGGGGACTACGAGCAGTACTTC. Amino acids: CSAGRVRGDYEQYF.

The chain combines TRBV18 with TRBJ1-1, with 11 bases identical to TRBD1. The J segment lost 4 bases and the V segment lost 8 bases, leaving 18 bases of the junction unmatched. Germline-derived CDR1 and CDR2 are KGHSH and LQKENI. The CDR3 is 18 residues long. CDR3 in DNA: TGTGCCAGCCGAATCCTGTACCGGGACAGGGGGTTAGGCACTGAAGCTTTCTTT. The encoded protein is CASRILYRDRGLGTEAFF.

The rearrangement links TRBV29-1 to TRBJ1-1; TRBD1 is a possible D gene (5 bases). The germline gives CDR1 SQVTM, CDR2 ANQGSEA. V gave up 4 bases and J gave up 3 bases, with 6 bases separating them. The length of the CDR3 is 11 residues. The CDR3 here is CSVGGDTEAFF. The CDR3 DNA follows: TGCAGCGTTGGAGGGGACACTGAAGCTTTCTTT.

This clonotype occurred a few times. The V call is TRBV27, the J call TRBJ2-4; 7 bases match TRBD1. J lost 9 bases, V lost 6 bases, and 14 bases had no gene match. CDR1 is MNHEY, CDR2 SMNVEV, per germline (reference sequence). The CDR3 is 15 amino acids. CDR3 sequence reads: CASRPDRAGGGIQYF. As DNA, the CDR3 is TGTGCCAGCAGACCCGACAGGGCCGGAGGTGGCATTCAGTACTTC.

This clonotype was counted a few times. The chain joins TRBV27 to TRBJ2-7; 7 bases match TRBD2. CDR3 size: 15 residues. CDR1 is MNHEY and CDR2 is SMNVEV in the germline V gene (reference sequence). The trim removed 4 bases at V and 6 bases at J, leaving 12 bases unmatched. CDR3 protein: CASSSPVRERGEQYF. The CDR3, as DNA: TGTGCCAGCAGTTCCCCCGTGCGGGAGAGGGGCGAGCAGTACTTC.

This clonotype came up a few times. The rearrangement joins TRBV3-1 to TRBJ2-6, with 11 bases fitting TRBD2. Looked up from germline, CDR1 is LGHDT and CDR2 is YNNKEL (reference sequence). The CDR3 has 17 residues. V dropped 6 bases and J dropped 0; count of bases not matched to a gene: 4. In nucleotides, the CDR3 is TGTGCCAGCAGACTAGCGGGAGCCTTCTCTGGGGCCAACGTCCTGACTTTC. This translates into CASRLAGAFSGANVLTF.

The genes are TRBV2 and TRBJ2-5, with a possible D match to TRBD1 (6 bases). This CDR3 has 14 residues. Germline V gene data show CDR1 as SNHLY and CDR2 as FYNNEI. Trimming took off 6 bases at V and 1 base at J, with 12 bases between the two ends. The CDR3 DNA reads as TGTGCCAGCAGCGAGGGACAAATCCAAGAGACCCAGTACTTC. Its translation is CASSEGQIQETQYF.

This clonotype appeared once. V and J are TRBV5-1 and TRBJ2-1, with 7 bases lining up with TRBD1. The V and J ends lost 4 bases and 6 bases, in that order; junction bases with no gene match: 13. The CDR3 has 16 amino acids. In germline, CDR1 is SGHRS, CDR2 YFSETQ. The CDR3 sequence is CASSPGRATGSNEQFF. CDR3 DNA sequence: TGCGCCAGCAGCCCGGGACGGGCGACAGGGTCCAATGAGCAGTTCTTC.

CDR3 region: CASSELGRQGQFSYEQYF. In nucleotides, the CDR3 is TGTGCCAGCAGTGAATTGGGGCGACAGGGGCAATTCTCCTACGAGCAGTACTTC. The chain uses TRBV6-1 and TRBJ2-7, with 8 bases aligning to TRBD1. The CDR3 contains 18 residues. V shed 2 bases, J shed 0 bases, and the junction held 12 bases outside the gene matches. CDR1 is MNHNS and CDR2 is SASEGT in the germline V gene.

This chain uses TRBV27 with TRBJ2-1, with 10 bases fitting TRBD2. This CDR3 comprises 16 residues. V was clipped by 3 bases and J by 6 bases; unmatched bases: 8. Germline CDR1 reads MNHEY; CDR2 reads SMNVEV (reference sequence). The CDR3: CASSFLSSGSLNEQFF. The CDR3 DNA reads as TGTGCCAGCAGTTTTCTGTCTAGCGGGAGTCTCAATGAGCAGTTCTTC.

The chain has TRBV2 and TRBJ1-5; D uncertain. Germline assignment: CDR1 SNHLY and CDR2 FYNNEI. Trimming stripped 1 base from V and 2 bases from J, with 0 bases between. The CDR3 is 12 amino acids. For the CDR3, the DNA is TGTGCCAGCAGTGAAGGCAATCAGCCCCAGCATTTT. Translated, it gives CASSEGNQPQHF. The full variable domain, with the rest looked up from reference TRBV2 and TRBJ1-5, is EPEVTQTPSHQVTQMGQEVILRCVPISNHLYFYWYRQILGQKVEFLVSFYNNEISEKSEIFDDQFSVERPDGSNFTLKIRSTKLEDSAMYFCASSEGNQPQHFGDGTRLSIL.

This chain uses TRBV13 with TRBJ1-2; D call uncertain. Germline V gene data show CDR1 as PRHDT and CDR2 as FYEKMQ (reference sequence). The V and J ends lost 2 bases and 3 bases respectively, with 7 bases between them. There are 13 residues in the CDR3. The CDR3 nucleotides read TGTGCCAGCAGCTTACAGAGGGACTATGGCTACACCTTC. Its protein is CASSLQRDYGYTF.

The genes are TRBV27 and TRBJ2-3; D uncertain. The V end was cut by 2 bases, the J end by 0 bases, with 9 bases between. CDR3 size: 15 residues. Germline values: CDR1 MNHEY, CDR2 SMNVEV (reference sequence). For the CDR3, the DNA is TGTGCCAGCAGTTTAACAAGGGCTAGCACAGATACGCAGTATTTT. The encoded protein is CASSLTRASTDTQYF.

The chain couples TRBV29-1 to TRBJ2-3; TRBD2 aligns across 10 bases. From germline, CDR1 is SQVTM and CDR2 ANQGSEA. V dropped 6 bases and J dropped 2; count of bases not matched to a gene: 8. The CDR3 is made up of 15 amino acids. The CDR3 sequence is CSVKGLALTTDTQYF. CDR3 sequence (DNA): TGCAGCGTGAAGGGACTAGCGCTGACCACAGATACGCAGTATTTT.

This sequence joins TRBV21-1 and TRBJ1-2. TRBV21-1 is termed a pseudogene. The CDR3 spans 13 residues. CDR3 amino acids: CASSASRRYGYTF. CDR3 bases: TGTGCCAGCAGCGCCTCCAGGCGCTATGGCTACACCTTC.

This chain joins TRBV20-1 and TRBJ2-5; tentatively, D is TRBD2 (6 bases). The CDR3 sequence is 15 residues long. V lost 4 bases to trimming and J lost 3 bases, with 18 bases between them. Germline loops: CDR1 DFQATT, CDR2 SNEGSKA (reference sequence). The CDR3 protein is CSANTPSIAEETQYF. The DNA of the CDR3 is TGCAGTGCTAACACACCTTCTATAGCGGAAGAGACCCAGTACTTC.

The chain is built from TRBV28 and TRBJ2-2; perhaps TRBD1 as D (5 bases). CDR1 is MDHEN and CDR2 is SYDVKM in the germline V gene. CDR3 length: 15 amino acids. Trimming stripped 7 bases from V and 2 bases from J, with 14 bases between. CDR3 nucleotides: TGTGCCAGCAACCTGGTGGGGCTTAACACCGGGGAGCTGTTTTTT. Protein sequence: CASNLVGLNTGELFF.

The chain is built from TRBV7-8 and TRBJ1-5; TRBD1 might be the D (7 bases). The J call is doubtful: the DNA matches TRBJ2-3 better. This CDR3 comprises 17 residues. Germline loops: CDR1 SGHVS, CDR2 FQNEAQ. The CDR3 DNA sequence: TGTGCCAGCAGCTTAAACCGGGGGACAGCTAGCAATCAGCCCCAGTATTTT. Translated: CASSLNRGTASNQPQYF.

This sequence joins TRBV3-1 and TRBJ2-1, with unresolved D. Germline loops: CDR1 LGHDT, CDR2 YNNKEL (reference sequence). This CDR3 is built from 14 residues. Trimming took 0 bases from V and 9 from J, leaving 12 bases between them. DNA of the CDR3: TGTGCCAGCAGCCAAGATCCCGTGTTGGGTGAGCAGTTCTTC. Translated: CASSQDPVLGEQFF.

Comment on this clonotype: A read error may account for a junction end that differs from germline. The CDR3 loop reads CAIRDGLAGTDTQYF. CDR3 bases: TGTGCCATCAGGGACGGACTAGCCGGCACAGATACGCAATATTTT. The chain couples TRBV10-3 to TRBJ2-3, with 8 bases fitting TRBD2. The CDR3 has 15 residues. Germline V gene sequence: CDR1 ENHRY, CDR2 SYGVKD.

This clonotype was recorded a few times. This chain links TRBV27 with TRBJ2-7; no reliable D call. Germline loops: CDR1 MNHEY, CDR2 SMNVEV (reference sequence). This CDR3 comprises 15 residues. V lost 7 bases and J lost 1, with 17 bases in between. The CDR3 region is CASTYRVEGSYEQYF. CDR3 in DNA: TGTGCCAGCACCTACCGAGTAGAAGGATCCTACGAGCAGTACTTC.

This chain joins TRBV27 and TRBJ2-3; 12 nucleotides match TRBD1. V lost 6 bases and J lost 14; bases outside the gene matches: 21. The CDR3 totals 17 residues. CDR1 and CDR2 from the germline V gene are MNHEY and SMNVEV (reference sequence). The CDR3 sequence: CASSQRAGTGGPRDAYF. Written as DNA, the CDR3 is TGTGCCAGCAGCCAAAGGGCCGGGACAGGGGGCCCCAGAGACGCGTATTTT.

The gene calls are TRBV12-3 or TRBV12-4 and TRBJ2-3; TRBD1 is a possible D gene (5 bases). CDR3 size: 13 residues. The V and J ends lost 7 bases and 3 bases respectively, with 11 bases between them. The CDR3 loop reads CASTPQGTDTQYF. In DNA form, the CDR3 reads TGTGCCAGCACCCCGCAGGGTACAGATACGCAGTATTTT.

The chain is built from TRBV11-2 and TRBJ2-5, with D possibly being TRBD1 (5 bases). Per germline, CDR1 SGHAT and CDR2 FQNNGV. This CDR3 has 15 amino acids. Trimming shortened V by 1 base and J by 1 base, and 10 bases separated the two germline ends. The CDR3 region has the DNA TGTGCCAGCAGCTTAGTCCCAGGGATCCAAGAGACCCAGTACTTC. This gives the protein CASSLVPGIQETQYF.

The chain recombines TRBV20-1 with TRBJ2-1; D might be TRBD1 or TRBD2, each matching 5 bases. Germline V gene lookup returns CDR1 DFQATT and CDR2 SNEGSKA (reference sequence). CDR3 size: 14 residues. The CDR3 region is CGPFKGRAYSEQFF. The CDR3 DNA is TGCGGCCCATTTAAGGGACGGGCGTATAGTGAGCAGTTCTTC.